This T cell receptor (beta chain) was sequenced in a study of shared clonotypes between healthy human individuals. About the study: Aged between 18 and 49, the donors were a couple of women and a few men.

Points on this clone: The target antigen is unknown. The identical CDR3 is also encoded by other nucleotide sequences in the sample.

For every subset, genomic DNA was evenly distributed across several immunoSEQ plates. Some clones are missing from TCRdb's copy, which holds only in-frame ones; the method was immunoSEQ multiplex PCR. Of 2,500,000 or so clones detected, about 92% appear once; the ten largest clones hold around 0.14%. Study-wide findings and caveats: Researchers found naive subsets generally carried larger estimated richness than memory subsets.

Germline-derived CDR1 and CDR2 are LNHDA and SQIVND (reference sequence). V lost 4 bases, J lost 2 bases, and 8 bases lay in between. This CDR3 spans 14 amino acids. The source of this sequence is a man younger than 35 in good health. This sequence joins TRBV19 and TRBJ2-2, with D possibly being TRBD1 or TRBD2 (6 bases each). The material sequenced was naive CD4+ T cells sorted from blood. Specified subset: CD45RA+ positively selected. DNA of the CDR3: TGTGCCAGTAGTAGCGGGACAAACACCGGGGAGCTGTTTTTT. It specifies CASSSGTNTGELFF.